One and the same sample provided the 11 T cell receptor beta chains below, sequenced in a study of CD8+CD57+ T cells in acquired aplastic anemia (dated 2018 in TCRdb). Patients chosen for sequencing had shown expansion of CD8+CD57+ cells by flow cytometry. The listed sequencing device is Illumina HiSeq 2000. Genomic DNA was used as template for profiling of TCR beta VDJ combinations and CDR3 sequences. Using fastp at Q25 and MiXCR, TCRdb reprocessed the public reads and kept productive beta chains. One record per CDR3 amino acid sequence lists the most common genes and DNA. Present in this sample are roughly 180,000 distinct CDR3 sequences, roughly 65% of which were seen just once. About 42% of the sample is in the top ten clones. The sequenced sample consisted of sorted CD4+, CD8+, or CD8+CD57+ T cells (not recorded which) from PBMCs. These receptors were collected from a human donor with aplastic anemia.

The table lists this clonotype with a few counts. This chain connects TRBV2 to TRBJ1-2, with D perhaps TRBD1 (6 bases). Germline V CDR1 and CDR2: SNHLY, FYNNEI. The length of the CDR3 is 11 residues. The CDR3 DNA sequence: TGTGCGAGGGGGGGCGTCGGTGGCTACACCTTC. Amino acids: CARGGVGGYTF.

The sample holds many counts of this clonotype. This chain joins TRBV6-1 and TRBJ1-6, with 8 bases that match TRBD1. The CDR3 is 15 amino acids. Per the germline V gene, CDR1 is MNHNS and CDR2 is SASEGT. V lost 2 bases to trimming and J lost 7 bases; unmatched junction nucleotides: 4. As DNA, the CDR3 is TGTGCCAGCAGTGAAAAGAGACAGGGGAATTCACCCCTCCACTTT. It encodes CASSEKRQGNSPLHF.

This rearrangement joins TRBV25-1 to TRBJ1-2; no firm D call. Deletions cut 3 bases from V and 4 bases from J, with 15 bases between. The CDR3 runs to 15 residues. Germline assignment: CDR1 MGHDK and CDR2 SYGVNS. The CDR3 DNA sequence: TGTGCCAGCAGTGATGGCGGGGAGGGTGTCTATGGCTACACCTTC. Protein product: CASSDGGEGVYGYTF.

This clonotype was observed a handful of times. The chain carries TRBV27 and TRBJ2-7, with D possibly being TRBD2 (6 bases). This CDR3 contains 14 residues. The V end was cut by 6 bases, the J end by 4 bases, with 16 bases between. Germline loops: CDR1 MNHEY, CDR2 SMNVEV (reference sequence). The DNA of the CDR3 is TGTGCCAGCAGCTCGGGACTTGCGACTTACGAGCAGTACTTC. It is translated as CASSSGLATYEQYF.

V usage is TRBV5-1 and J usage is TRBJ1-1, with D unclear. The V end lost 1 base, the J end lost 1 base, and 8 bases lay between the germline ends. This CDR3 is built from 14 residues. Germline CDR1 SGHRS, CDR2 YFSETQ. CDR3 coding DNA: TGCGCCAGCAGCTTGATTTCCCAGAACACTGAAGCTTTCTTT. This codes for CASSLISQNTEAFF.

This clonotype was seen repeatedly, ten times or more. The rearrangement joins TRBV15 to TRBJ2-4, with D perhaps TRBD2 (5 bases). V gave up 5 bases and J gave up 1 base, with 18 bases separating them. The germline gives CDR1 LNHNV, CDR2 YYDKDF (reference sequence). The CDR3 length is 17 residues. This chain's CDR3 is CATSHSGALEAKNIQYF. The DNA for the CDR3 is TGTGCCACCAGCCACAGCGGAGCGTTGGAGGCCAAAAACATTCAGTACTTC.

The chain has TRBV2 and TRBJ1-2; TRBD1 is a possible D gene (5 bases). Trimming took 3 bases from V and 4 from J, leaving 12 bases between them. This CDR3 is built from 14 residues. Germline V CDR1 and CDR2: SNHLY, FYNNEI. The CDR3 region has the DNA TGTGCCAGCAGTGAGGCCCAGGGCAGCTATGGCTACACCTTC. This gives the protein CASSEAQGSYGYTF.

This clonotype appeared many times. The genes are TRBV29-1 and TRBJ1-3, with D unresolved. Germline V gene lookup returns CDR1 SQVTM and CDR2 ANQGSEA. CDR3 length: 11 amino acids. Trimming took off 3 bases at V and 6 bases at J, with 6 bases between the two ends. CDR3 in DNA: TGCAGCGTTGAGGCCGTAAACACCATATATTTT. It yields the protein CSVEAVNTIYF.

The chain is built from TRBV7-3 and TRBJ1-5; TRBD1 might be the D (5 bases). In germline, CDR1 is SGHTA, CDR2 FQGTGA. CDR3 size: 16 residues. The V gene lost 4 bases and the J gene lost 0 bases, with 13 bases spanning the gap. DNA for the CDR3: TGTGCCAGCAGCTCTACACCCGGGGGTAGCAATCAGCCCCAGCATTTT. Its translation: CASSSTPGGSNQPQHF.

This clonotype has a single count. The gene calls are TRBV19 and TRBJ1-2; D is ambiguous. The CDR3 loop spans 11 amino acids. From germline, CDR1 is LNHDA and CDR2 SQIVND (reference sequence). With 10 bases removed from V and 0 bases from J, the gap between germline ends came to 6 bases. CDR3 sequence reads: CATGANYGYTF. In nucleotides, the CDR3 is TGTGCCACTGGGGCTAACTATGGCTACACCTTC.

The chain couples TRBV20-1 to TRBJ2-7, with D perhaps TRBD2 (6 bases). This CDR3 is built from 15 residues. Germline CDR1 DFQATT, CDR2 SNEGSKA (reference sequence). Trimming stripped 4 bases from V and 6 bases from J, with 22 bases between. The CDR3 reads CSATFIAGLTLEQYF. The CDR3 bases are TGCAGTGCTACTTTCATCGCTGGACTAACCCTCGAGCAGTACTTC.